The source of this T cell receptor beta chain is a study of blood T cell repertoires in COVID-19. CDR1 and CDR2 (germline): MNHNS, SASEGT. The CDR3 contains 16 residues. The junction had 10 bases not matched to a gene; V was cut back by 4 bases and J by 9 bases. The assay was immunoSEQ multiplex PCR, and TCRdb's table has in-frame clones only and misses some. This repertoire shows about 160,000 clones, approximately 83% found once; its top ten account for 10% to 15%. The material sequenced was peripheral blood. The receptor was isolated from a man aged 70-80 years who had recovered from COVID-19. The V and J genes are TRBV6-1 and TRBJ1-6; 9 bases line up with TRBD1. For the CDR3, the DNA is TGTGCCAGCAGTGTAGTACAGGGGGCGTCCGGTTCACCCCTCCACTTT. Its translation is CASSVVQGASGSPLHF.